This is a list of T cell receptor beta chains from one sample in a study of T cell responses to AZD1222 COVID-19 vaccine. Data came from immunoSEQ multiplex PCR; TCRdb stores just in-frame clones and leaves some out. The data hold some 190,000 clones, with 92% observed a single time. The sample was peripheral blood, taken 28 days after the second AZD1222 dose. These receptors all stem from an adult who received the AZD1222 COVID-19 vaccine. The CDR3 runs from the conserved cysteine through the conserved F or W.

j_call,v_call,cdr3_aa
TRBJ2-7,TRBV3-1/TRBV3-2,CASSFGGDEQYF
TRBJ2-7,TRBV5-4,CASSLDGGGNYEQYF
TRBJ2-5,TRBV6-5,CASSYTTAAQETQYF
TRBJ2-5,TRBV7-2,CASSSHRASVETQYF
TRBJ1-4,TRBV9,CASSVGAGTNEKLFF
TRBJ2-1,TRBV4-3,CASSQDPGGNEQFF
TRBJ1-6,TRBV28,CASTPGSNNSPLHF
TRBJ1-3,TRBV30,CAWSPTGQFSGNTIYF
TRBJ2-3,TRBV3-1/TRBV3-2,CASSQAWTGPSTDTQYF
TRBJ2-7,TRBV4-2,CASSQEAGASDEQYF
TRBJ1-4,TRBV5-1,CASSSTGGEKLFF
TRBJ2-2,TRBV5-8,CASSRLAGRTGELFF
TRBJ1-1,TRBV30,CAWSSGSLLWESRAFF
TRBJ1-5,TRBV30,CAWSRTGSQPQHF
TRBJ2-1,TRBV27,CASRTSGSSYNEQFF
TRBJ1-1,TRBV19,CASSGQGNTEAFF
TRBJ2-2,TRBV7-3,CASSLTSGVSGELFF
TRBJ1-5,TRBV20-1,CSASSGSWGNQPQHF
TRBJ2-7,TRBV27,CASSLARGSYEQYF
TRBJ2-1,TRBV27,CASSSQDRVHNEQFF
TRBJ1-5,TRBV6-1,CASTQVGGYQPQHF
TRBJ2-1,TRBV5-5,CASSLDGIYNEQFF
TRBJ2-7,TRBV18,CASSPPGRDGSFEQYF
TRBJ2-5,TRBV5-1,CASSLPAGAGETQYF
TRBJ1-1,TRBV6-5,CASSGSALNTEAFF
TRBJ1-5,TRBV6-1,CASSEATTGNQPQHF
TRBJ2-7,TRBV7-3,CASSLNPGQSYEQYF
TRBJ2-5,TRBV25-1,CASSEFGTEETQYF
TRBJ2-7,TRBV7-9,CASSFGEAVGEQYF
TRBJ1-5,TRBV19,CASIPNTGTAVIEPQHF
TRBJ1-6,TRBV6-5,CASSLSRGGVGSPLHF
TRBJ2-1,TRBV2,CASTGRPTIDEQFF
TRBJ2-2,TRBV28,CASSLTGQGYTGELFF
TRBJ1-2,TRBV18,CASSPQGGRDGYTF
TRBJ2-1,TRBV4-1,CASSQDPSTEQFF
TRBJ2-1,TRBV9,CASSVGAGDYNEQFF
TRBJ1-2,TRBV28,CASSRTGGRAFYGYTF
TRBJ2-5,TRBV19,CASRKQGATETQYF
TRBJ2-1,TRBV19,CASSTVYNEQFF
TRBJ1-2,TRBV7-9,CASSLAWQGGYGYTF
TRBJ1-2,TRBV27,CASSLWGTASDGYTF
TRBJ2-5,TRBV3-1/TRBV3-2,CASSQIQETQYF
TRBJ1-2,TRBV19,CASSMASGRGLGYGYTF
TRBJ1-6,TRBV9,CASSANPGQGENSPLHF
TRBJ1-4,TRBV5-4,CASSPQGNEKLFF
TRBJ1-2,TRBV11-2,CASSLGRDRGLGYTF
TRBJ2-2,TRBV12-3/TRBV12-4,CAIWTDGTGELFF
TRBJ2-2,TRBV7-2,CASAPQLHTGELFF
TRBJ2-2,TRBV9,CASSVAGFGELFF
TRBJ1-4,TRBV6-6,CASSSQTGVNEKLFF
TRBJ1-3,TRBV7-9,CASSFSRPGGAGSGNTIYF
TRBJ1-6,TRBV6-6,CASSRTGAGSSPLHF
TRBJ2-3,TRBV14,CASSLAFAGGPGTQYF